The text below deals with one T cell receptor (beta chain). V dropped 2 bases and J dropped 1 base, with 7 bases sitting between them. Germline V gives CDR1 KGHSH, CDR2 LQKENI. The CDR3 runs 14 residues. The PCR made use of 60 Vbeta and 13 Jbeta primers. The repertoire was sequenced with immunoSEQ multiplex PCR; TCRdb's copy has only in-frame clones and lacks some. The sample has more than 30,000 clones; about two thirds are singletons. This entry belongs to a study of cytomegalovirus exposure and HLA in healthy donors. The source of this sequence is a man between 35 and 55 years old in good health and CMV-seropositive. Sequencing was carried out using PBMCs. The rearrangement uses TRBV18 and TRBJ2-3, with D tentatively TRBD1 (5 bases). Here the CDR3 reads CASSPSGRTDTQYF. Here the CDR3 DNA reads TGTGCCAGCTCACCATCAGGGCGCACAGATACGCAGTATTTT.